This TCR beta chain emerged from a study of siplizumab effects on memory and regulatory T cells. General observations from the study: Proliferating siplizumab-culture Treg suppressive function went unconfirmed. Some alloreactive sequences were traceable to unstimulated CD4+ memory cells, and siplizumab significantly reduced them. Major contributors to the alloresponse seemed to be naive T cells, which also appeared more diverse than memory cells.

Germline CDR1 and CDR2: LNHDA and SQIVND (reference sequence). This CDR3 has 15 amino acids. The V gene lost 6 bases and the J gene lost 1 base, with 12 bases spanning the gap. Each sample had approximately 10^5 TCR templates assayed. This table comes from immunoSEQ multiplex PCR, and its TCRdb copy is limited to in-frame clones, with some not included. The table lists roughly 93,000 clones, just under 95% of them singletons, with roughly 1.3% in the top ten. As for this clone: The antigen remains undetermined.

This clonotype was sampled from a human donor in good health. Sequenced sample: non-Treg CD4+ T cells sorted from blood. The chain links TRBV19 to TRBJ2-2; the D gene is possibly TRBD1 (5 bases). The CDR3 loop is CASRPGWGNTGELFF. The CDR3 nucleotides read TGTGCCAGTAGACCAGGGTGGGGGAACACCGGGGAGCTGTTTTTT.